The 18 T cell receptor beta chains listed next were all sequenced from one sample in a study of OX40 agonist ivuxolimab in advanced cancers. Clones were sequenced by immunoSEQ multiplex PCR, and TCRdb holds only the in-frame ones, with some missing. Among about 79,000 clones, about 85% were seen once, and the ten largest hold about 4%. Sequences were derived from CD4+ or CD8+ T cells sorted from blood, sampled in a trial of the OX40 agonist ivuxolimab. Every receptor here comes from an adult with an advanced solid tumor such as melanoma, head and neck, liver or kidney cancer.

The V and J genes are TRBV28 and TRBJ2-7, with 10 bases fitting TRBD1. Germline V gene lookup returns CDR1 MDHEN and CDR2 SYDVKM. This CDR3 region has 13 residues. The ends lost 5 bases at V and 4 bases at J; junction bases unmatched: 2. In nucleotides, the CDR3 is TGTGCCAGCAGTGGGACAGGGGATTACGAGCAGTACTTC. Translating gives CASSGTGDYEQYF.

The V call is TRBV21-1, the J call TRBJ2-7; the D segment call TRBD2 is taken from the table without a DNA check. TRBV21-1 corresponds to a pseudogene. The CDR3 length is 16 residues. The DNA for the CDR3 is TGTGCCAGCAGCAAAGTGACATGGGACTATTGGGGCGAGCAGTACTTC. Protein: CASSKVTWDYWGEQYF.

The chain links TRBV4-2 to TRBJ2-2; no reliable D call. Germline V gene lookup returns CDR1 LGHNA and CDR2 YNFKEQ. V dropped 0 bases and J dropped 6 bases, with 5 bases sitting between them. The length of the CDR3 is 13 residues. CDR3 in DNA: TGTGCCAGCAGCCAAGAGAGGTCCGGGGAGCTGTTTTTT. Translating it yields CASSQERSGELFF.

This chain connects TRBV11-2 to TRBJ2-7, with a tentative D call TRBD1 (6 bases). V was clipped by 6 bases and J by 7 bases, with 13 bases between them. The CDR3 covers 12 residues. Germline V gene lookup returns CDR1 SGHAT and CDR2 FQNNGV. The CDR3 here is CASSSNRDEQYF. CDR3 DNA sequence: TGTGCCAGCAGTTCAAACAGGGATGAGCAGTACTTC.

CDR3: CASSLWSSGRANTGELFF. As DNA, the CDR3 is TGCGCCAGCAGCTTGTGGAGTAGCGGGAGGGCCAACACCGGGGAGCTGTTTTTT. The chain is built from TRBV5-1 and TRBJ2-2; 11 positions agree with TRBD2. Trimming cost V 1 base and J 2 bases; bases outside gene matches: 7. CDR1 is SGHRS and CDR2 is YFSETQ in the germline V gene. This CDR3 has 18 amino acids. The full variable domain, completed using reference TRBV5-1 and TRBJ2-2, is KAGVTQTPRYLIKTRGQQVTLSCSPISGHRSVSWYQQTPGQGLQFLFEYFSETQRNKGNFPGRFSGRQFSNSRSEMNVSTLELGDSALYLCASSLWSSGRANTGELFFGEGSRLTVL.

The rearrangement links TRBV7-9 to TRBJ2-1; TRBD2 aligns across 14 bases. Germline V gene data show CDR1 as SEHNR and CDR2 as FQNEAQ (reference sequence). The V segment lost 11 bases and the J segment 10 bases; nucleotides outside the gene matches: 4. The CDR3 loop spans 12 amino acids. CDR3 coding DNA: TGTGCCGGGACTAGCGGGAGAGGGGAGCAGTTCTTC. It yields the protein CAGTSGRGEQFF.

This clone was seen once. The chain employs TRBV13 and TRBJ2-1; the D gene is possibly TRBD2 (5 bases). Germline lookup yields CDR1 PRHDT and CDR2 FYEKMQ (reference sequence). This CDR3 contains 13 residues. V lost 5 bases to trimming and J lost 4 bases, with 9 bases between them. The CDR3 region has the DNA TGTGCCAGCAGCGCCACTAGGTACAATGAGCAGTTCTTC. Encoded protein: CASSATRYNEQFF.

V and J are TRBV28 and TRBJ1-2; D perhaps matches TRBD1 (5 bases). The germline V gene has CDR1 MDHEN and CDR2 SYDVKM. Trimming took off 7 bases at V and 8 bases at J, with 14 bases between the two ends. This CDR3 is 12 amino acids long. The CDR3 protein is CASTETDWGYTF. CDR3 sequence (DNA): TGTGCCAGCACCGAGACAGATTGGGGCTACACCTTC.

This chain connects TRBV18 to TRBJ2-1; weak D call: TRBD2 (5 bases). The germline gives CDR1 KGHSH, CDR2 LQKENI. V dropped 3 bases and J dropped 6 bases, with 9 bases sitting between them. CDR3 size: 13 residues. The CDR3 DNA sequence: TGTGCCAGCTCACCCTTCAGCGGCAATGAGCAGTTCTTC. It encodes CASSPFSGNEQFF.

V and J are TRBV28 and TRBJ2-7, with D maybe TRBD2 (6 bases). The germline V gene has CDR1 MDHEN and CDR2 SYDVKM. CDR3 length equals 14 residues. V was trimmed by 8 bases and J by 2 bases, leaving 16 bases between them. The CDR3 DNA reads TGTGCCAGCTCCCTCGGGGGTTTTCCCTACGAGCAGTACTTC. As protein: CASSLGGFPYEQYF.

V gene TRBV7-9 combines with J gene TRBJ1-6, with D tentatively TRBD1 (6 bases). The CDR3 extends over 12 amino acids. The ends were cut back, 5 bases at V and 10 bases at J, with 9 bases in the middle. Germline-derived CDR1 and CDR2 are SEHNR and FQNEAQ (reference sequence). The CDR3 protein is CASSRGQSPLHF. The CDR3 bases are TGTGCCAGCAGCCGCGGACAGTCACCCCTCCACTTT.

The chain recombines TRBV19 with TRBJ1-5; D is unclear. Trimming left V 3 bases short and J 9 bases short, with 9 bases between. This CDR3 is built from 12 residues. Germline loops: CDR1 LNHDA, CDR2 SQIVND (reference sequence). The DNA of the CDR3 is TGTGCCAGTAGTATCGACGTTGGGCCCCAGCATTTT. It specifies CASSIDVGPQHF.

The V and J genes are TRBV9 and TRBJ2-6; 11 positions match TRBD1. CDR1 is SGDLS and CDR2 is YYNGEE in the germline V gene. V shed 3 bases and J 3 bases; nucleotides not matched to a gene: 5. CDR3 length: 17 residues. CDR3 nucleotide sequence: TGTGCCAGCAGCGCAGGGACAGGGGGAAGTGGGGCCAACGTCCTGACTTTC. Its translation is CASSAGTGGSGANVLTF.

The rearrangement uses TRBV11-3 and TRBJ1-1; D remains unclear. The V gene's germline CDR1 is SGHNT and CDR2 YENEEA. Trimming cost V 5 bases and J 3 bases, with 7 bases left between them. There are 12 residues in the CDR3. The DNA of the CDR3 is TGTGCCAGCAGCGTTGGGGACACTGAAGCTTTCTTT. Protein product: CASSVGDTEAFF.

The chain joins TRBV7-8 to TRBJ2-7; D is possibly TRBD2 (6 bases). The CDR3 runs 15 residues. The germline V gene encodes CDR1 SGHVS and CDR2 FQNEAQ. Trimming shortened V by 6 bases and J by 7 bases, and 22 bases separated the two germline ends. The CDR3, as DNA: TGTGCCAGCAGAGAAACGGGGGAGGCCGATAGAGAGCAGTACTTC. Its translation is CASRETGEADREQYF.

The chain joins TRBV7-9 to TRBJ2-3; D might be TRBD2 (6 bases). The CDR3 length is 15 residues. Trimming pared 1 base from V and 2 bases from J, leaving 10 bases between. From germline, CDR1 is SEHNR and CDR2 FQNEAQ (reference sequence). CDR3 sequence: CASSLVGLLTDTQYF. The CDR3 DNA reads TGTGCCAGCAGCTTAGTAGGACTACTCACAGATACGCAGTATTTT.

This chain joins TRBV28 and TRBJ1-4; D might be TRBD1 (6 bases). Trimming pared 6 bases from V and 4 bases from J, leaving 12 bases between. Germline assignment: CDR1 MDHEN and CDR2 SYDVKM. This CDR3 spans 14 amino acids. CDR3 bases: TGTGCCAGCAGGTTGACAGGAGATAATGAAAAACTGTTTTTT. Its translation: CASRLTGDNEKLFF.

The J gene is TRBJ2-5, the V gene TRBV7-2; tentative D call: TRBD1 (5 bases). The CDR3 is 15 amino acids. With 2 bases removed from V and 4 bases from J, the gap between germline ends came to 14 bases. The germline gives CDR1 SGHTA, CDR2 FQGNSA. The CDR3 nucleotides read TGTGCCAGCAGCTTACTCCAGGGCCTGGGAGAGACCCAGTACTTC. Protein: CASSLLQGLGETQYF.